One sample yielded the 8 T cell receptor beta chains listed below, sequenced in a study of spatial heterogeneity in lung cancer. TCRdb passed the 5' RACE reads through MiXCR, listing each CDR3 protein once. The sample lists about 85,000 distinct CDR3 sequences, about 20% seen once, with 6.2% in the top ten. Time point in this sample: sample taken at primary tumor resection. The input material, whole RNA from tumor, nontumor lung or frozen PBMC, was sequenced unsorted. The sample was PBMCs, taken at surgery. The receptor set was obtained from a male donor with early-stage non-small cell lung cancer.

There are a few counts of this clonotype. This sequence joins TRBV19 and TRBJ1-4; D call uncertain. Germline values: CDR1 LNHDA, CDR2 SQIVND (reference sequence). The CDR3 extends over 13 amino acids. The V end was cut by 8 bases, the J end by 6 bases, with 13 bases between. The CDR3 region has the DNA TGTGCCAGTTCAGACCGAGTGGATGAAAAACTGTTTTTT. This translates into CASSDRVDEKLFF.

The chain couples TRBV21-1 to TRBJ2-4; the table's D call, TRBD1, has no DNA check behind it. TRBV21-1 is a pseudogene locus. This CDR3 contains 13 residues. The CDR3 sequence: CASQLDRENIQYF. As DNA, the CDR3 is TGTGCCAGCCAGTTGGACAGAGAAAACATTCAGTACTTC.

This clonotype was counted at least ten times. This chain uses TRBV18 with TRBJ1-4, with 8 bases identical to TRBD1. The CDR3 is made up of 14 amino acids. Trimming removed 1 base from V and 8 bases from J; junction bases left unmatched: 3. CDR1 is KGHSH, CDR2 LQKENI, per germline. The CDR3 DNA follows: TGTGCCAGCTCACCACGACAGGGGCGCGAAAAACTGTTTTTT. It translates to CASSPRQGREKLFF.

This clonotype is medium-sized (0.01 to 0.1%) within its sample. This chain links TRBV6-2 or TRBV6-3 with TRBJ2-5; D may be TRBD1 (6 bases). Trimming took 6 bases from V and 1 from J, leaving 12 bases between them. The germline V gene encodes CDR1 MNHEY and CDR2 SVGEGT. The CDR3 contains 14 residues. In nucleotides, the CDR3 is TGTGCCAGCAGCCGAACAGGGATCCAAGAGACCCAGTACTTC. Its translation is CASSRTGIQETQYF.

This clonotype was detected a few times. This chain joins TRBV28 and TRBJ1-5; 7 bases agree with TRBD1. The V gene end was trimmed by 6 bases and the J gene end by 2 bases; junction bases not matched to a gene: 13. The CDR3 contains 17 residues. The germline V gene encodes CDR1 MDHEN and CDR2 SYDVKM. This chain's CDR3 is CASRQPLTGSGNQPQHF. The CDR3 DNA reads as TGTGCCAGCAGGCAGCCCCTGACAGGGTCGGGCAATCAGCCCCAGCATTTT.

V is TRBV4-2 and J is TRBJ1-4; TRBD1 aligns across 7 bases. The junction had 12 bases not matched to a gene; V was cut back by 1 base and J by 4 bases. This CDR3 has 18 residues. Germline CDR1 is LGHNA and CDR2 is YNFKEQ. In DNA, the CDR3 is TGTGCCAGCAGCCAAGGGGATCGAGGGACAGCCATTAATGAAAAACTGTTTTTT. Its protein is CASSQGDRGTAINEKLFF.

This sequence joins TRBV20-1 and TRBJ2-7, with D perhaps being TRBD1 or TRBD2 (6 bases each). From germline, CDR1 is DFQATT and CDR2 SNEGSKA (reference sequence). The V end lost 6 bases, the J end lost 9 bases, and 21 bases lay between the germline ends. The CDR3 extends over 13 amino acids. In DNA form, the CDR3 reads TGCAGTGCCCCCCTCCAAGGGGGGCAGGTGCAGTACTTC. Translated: CSAPLQGGQVQYF.

The chain's CDR3 is CASSPATGGSYEQYF. The CDR3, as DNA: TGTGCCAGCTCACCTGCGACAGGGGGCAGCTACGAGCAGTACTTC. The chain employs TRBV18 and TRBJ2-7; 10 positions agree with TRBD1. There are 15 residues in the CDR3. The germline V gene has CDR1 KGHSH and CDR2 LQKENI. The ends lost 3 bases at V and 3 bases at J; junction bases unmatched: 5.